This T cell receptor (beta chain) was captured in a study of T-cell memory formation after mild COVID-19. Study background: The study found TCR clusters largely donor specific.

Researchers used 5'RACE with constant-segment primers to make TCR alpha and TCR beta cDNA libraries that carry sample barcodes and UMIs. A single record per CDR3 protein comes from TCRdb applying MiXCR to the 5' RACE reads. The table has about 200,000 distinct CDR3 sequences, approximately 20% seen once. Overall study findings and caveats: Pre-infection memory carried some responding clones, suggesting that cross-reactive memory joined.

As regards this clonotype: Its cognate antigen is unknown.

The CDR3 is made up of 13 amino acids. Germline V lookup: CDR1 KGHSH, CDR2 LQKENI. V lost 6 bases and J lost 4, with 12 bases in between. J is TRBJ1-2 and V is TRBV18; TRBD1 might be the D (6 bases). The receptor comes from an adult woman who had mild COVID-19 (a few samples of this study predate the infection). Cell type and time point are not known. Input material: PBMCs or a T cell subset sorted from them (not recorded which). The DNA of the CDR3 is TGTGCCAGCTCTCCGTACAGGGCCTATGGCTACACCTTC. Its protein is CASSPYRAYGYTF.